The text below deals with one T cell receptor beta chain. Its specificity is not known. The protocol was immunoSEQ multiplex PCR, while the TCRdb copy is restricted to in-frame clones and leaves out a portion. The sample contains some 52,000 clones, about 97% of which appear only once. The CDR3 runs to 10 residues. Germline loops: CDR1 SQVTM, CDR2 ANQGSEA. Trimming removed 5 bases from V and 1 base from J, with 2 bases in between. The data belong to a study of siplizumab effects on memory and regulatory T cells. Notes on the study in general: Siplizumab produced a significant drop in alloreactive sequences attributable to unstimulated CD4+ memory cells. A major contribution to the alloresponse seemed to be made by naive T cells, which seemed more diverse than memory cells.

The sample taken for sequencing was naive CD4+ T cells sorted from blood. V and J are TRBV29-1 and TRBJ1-1; D unclear. The receptor was derived from a human donor in good health. The CDR3 region is CSVRNTEAFF. DNA of the CDR3: TGCAGCGTTAGGAACACTGAAGCTTTCTTT.